The 30 T cell receptor beta chains below were found in one sample sequenced in a study of blood T cell repertoires in COVID-19. This table comes from immunoSEQ multiplex PCR, and its TCRdb copy is limited to in-frame clones, with some not included. The table lists about 490,000 clones, approximately 85% of them singletons. Sequencing input: peripheral blood. The receptor set was obtained from a human donor in a cohort sampled during active COVID-19.

The sample holds one count of this clone. The chain is built from TRBV13 and TRBJ2-1; TRBD2 aligns across 8 bases. Germline V gives CDR1 PRHDT, CDR2 FYEKMQ (reference sequence). CDR3 size: 17 residues. Trimming at V came to 0 bases and at J to 9 bases, leaving 13 bases not matched to a gene. The CDR3 reads CASSLGPPGTSKGEQFF. The CDR3 nucleotides read TGTGCCAGCAGCTTAGGGCCTCCCGGGACTAGTAAGGGTGAGCAGTTCTTC.

This chain joins TRBV4-3 and TRBJ1-2; D is ambiguous. The germline V gene has CDR1 LGHNA and CDR2 YSLEER. With 0 bases removed from V and 0 bases from J, the gap between germline ends came to 14 bases. There are 17 residues in the CDR3. The chain's CDR3 is CASSQDVNTPANYGYTF. CDR3 DNA sequence: TGCGCCAGCAGCCAAGATGTAAACACCCCAGCTAACTATGGCTACACCTTC.

The chain employs TRBV28 and TRBJ1-5; no firm D call. The ends were cut back, 3 bases at V and 6 bases at J, with 12 bases in the middle. Germline V lookup: CDR1 MDHEN, CDR2 SYDVKM. This CDR3 has 14 residues. CDR3 amino acids: CASSLVPGGQPQHF. The CDR3 region has the DNA TGTGCCAGCAGTTTGGTCCCCGGCGGTCAGCCCCAGCATTTT. The whole variable domain, remainder taken from reference TRBV28 and TRBJ1-5, is DVKVTQSSRYLVKRTGEKVFLECVQDMDHENMFWYRQDPGLGLRLIYFSYDVKMKEKGDIPEGYSVSREKKERFSLILESASTNQTSMYLCASSLVPGGQPQHFGDGTRLSIL.

The chain is built from TRBV2 and TRBJ1-4; 10 nucleotides line up with TRBD1. The CDR3 runs to 15 residues. J gave up 8 bases and V 8 bases, and 11 bases lay outside the gene matches. CDR1 and CDR2 (germline): SNHLY, FYNNEI. The CDR3 protein is CASHHRRTGGEKLFF. CDR3 sequence (DNA): TGTGCCAGCCATCACCGAAGGACAGGGGGAGAAAAACTGTTTTTT.

The chain is built from TRBV2 and TRBJ2-2; D unclear. This CDR3 is built from 14 residues. Germline V lookup: CDR1 SNHLY, CDR2 FYNNEI. V was trimmed by 2 bases and J by 7 bases, leaving 11 bases between them. CDR3 nucleotides: TGTGCCAGCAGTGAAAACGGAGTTGGCGGGGAGCTGTTTTTT. Residues: CASSENGVGGELFF.

The rearrangement uses TRBV19 and TRBJ1-1, with D possibly TRBD1 on 5 matching bases. Trimming left V 2 bases short and J 1 base short, with 11 bases between. This CDR3 comprises 15 residues. Germline V lookup: CDR1 LNHDA, CDR2 SQIVND (reference sequence). The CDR3 here is CASSITAGRNTEAFF. The CDR3 region has the DNA TGTGCCAGTAGTATAACGGCAGGGCGGAACACTGAAGCTTTCTTT.

A remark on this clone: The same CDR3 also results from other DNA sequences found in this sample. This sequence joins TRBV4-3 and TRBJ1-1; D perhaps matches TRBD1 (5 bases). The germline V gene has CDR1 LGHNA and CDR2 YSLEER. Trimming removed 2 bases from V and 3 bases from J, with 13 bases in between. This CDR3 has 15 residues. CDR3 sequence (DNA): TGCGCCAGCAGCCAACTCCCCAGGGCGGACACTGAAGCTTTCTTT. This translates into CASSQLPRADTEAFF.

The rearrangement joins TRBV27 to TRBJ2-3; 7 positions agree with TRBD1. The CDR3 loop spans 15 amino acids. Germline V gene sequence: CDR1 MNHEY, CDR2 SMNVEV (reference sequence). The trim removed 6 bases at V and 2 bases at J, leaving 8 bases unmatched. The CDR3 spells CASSTSTGNTDTQYF. The CDR3 DNA sequence: TGTGCCAGCAGCACGTCGACAGGGAACACAGATACGCAGTATTTT.

This chain joins TRBV9 and TRBJ2-6; TRBD1 aligns across 9 bases. The CDR3 has 18 residues. Trimming at V came to 0 bases and at J to 1 base, leaving 5 bases not matched to a gene. CDR1 is SGDLS and CDR2 is YYNGEE in the germline V gene. The DNA of the CDR3 is TGTGCCAGCAGCGTAGGGTACGGGACAGGGTCTGGGGCCAACGTCCTGACTTTC. Translation: CASSVGYGTGSGANVLTF.

The chain carries TRBV7-3 and TRBJ1-1, with 10 bases matching TRBD1. The CDR3 extends over 17 amino acids. The germline V gene has CDR1 SGHTA and CDR2 FQGTGA. V shed 6 bases and J 0 bases; nucleotides not matched to a gene: 10. CDR3 bases: TGTGCCAGCAGTATGACAGGGGGCGCCCCCTTGAACACTGAAGCTTTCTTT. Amino acids: CASSMTGGAPLNTEAFF.

The rearrangement joins TRBV5-4 to TRBJ2-5; 14 nucleotides line up with TRBD2. V was pared by 2 bases and J by 5 bases, with 8 bases of the junction left unmatched. This CDR3 has 17 amino acids. Germline values: CDR1 SGHNT, CDR2 YYREEE (reference sequence). The CDR3 is CASSFRPGTSGSETQYF. In DNA form, the CDR3 reads TGTGCCAGCAGCTTCCGACCCGGGACTAGCGGGAGTGAGACCCAGTACTTC.

The rearrangement uses TRBV27 and TRBJ2-7; 9 nucleotides match TRBD1. Unmatched junction bases numbered 6, after V lost 8 bases and J lost 7 bases. Germline assignment: CDR1 MNHEY and CDR2 SMNVEV (reference sequence). CDR3 size: 12 residues. The CDR3 DNA follows: TGTGCCAGCGGGACAGGGAGAACGGAGCAGTACTTC. This codes for CASGTGRTEQYF.

The chain is built from TRBV7-9 and TRBJ2-7, with 8 bases that match TRBD1. J gave up 7 bases and V 2 bases, and 10 bases lay outside the gene matches. There are 15 residues in the CDR3. Germline-derived CDR1 and CDR2 are SEHNR and FQNEAQ (reference sequence). CDR3 bases: TGTGCCAGCAGCTTACGGGACAGGCCCCTGCGGGAGCAGTACTTC. Its protein product is CASSLRDRPLREQYF.

This chain uses TRBV19 with TRBJ2-7; the D is unclear. The germline V gene encodes CDR1 LNHDA and CDR2 SQIVND (reference sequence). The ends were cut back, 3 bases at V and 5 bases at J, with 14 bases in the middle. The length of the CDR3 is 14 residues. The CDR3, as DNA: TGTGCCAGTAGTATGAGTGCGGTAAGCCACGAGCAGTACTTC. It is translated as CASSMSAVSHEQYF.

The chain carries TRBV19 and TRBJ2-7; the match to TRBD1 covers 9 bases. After removal of 7 bases from V and 2 bases from J, the junction contained 6 bases not matched to a gene. From germline, CDR1 is LNHDA and CDR2 SQIVND (reference sequence). The CDR3 contains 14 residues. CDR3 loop: CASTLGQGPYEQYF. The CDR3 DNA follows: TGTGCCAGTACCCTGGGACAGGGCCCCTACGAGCAGTACTTC.

The J gene is TRBJ2-7, the V gene TRBV18; no definite D call. The CDR3 has 12 residues. Trimming took 2 bases from V and 6 from J, leaving 8 bases between them. Per germline, CDR1 KGHSH and CDR2 LQKENI. The CDR3 DNA sequence: TGTGCCAGCTCACCAGGATCTAGCGAGCAGTACTTC. Translated: CASSPGSSEQYF.

The J gene is TRBJ1-2, the V gene TRBV7-3; 10 bases are a match to TRBD1. V shed 4 bases and J 7 bases; nucleotides not matched to a gene: 3. The CDR3 length is 13 residues. Per the germline V gene, CDR1 is SGHTA and CDR2 is FQGTGA. CDR3 sequence reads: CASSSRQGAGYTF. The CDR3 nucleotides read TGTGCCAGCAGCTCCCGACAGGGGGCTGGCTACACCTTC. Full variable domain (remainder filled in from reference TRBV7-3 and TRBJ1-2): GAGVSQTPSNKVTEKGKYVELRCDPISGHTALYWYRQSLGQGPEFLIYFQGTGAADDSGLPNDRFFAVRPEGSVSTLKIQRTERGDSAVYLCASSSRQGAGYTFGSGTRLTVV.

V gene TRBV7-8 combines with J gene TRBJ2-2; D possibly corresponds to TRBD1 (7 bases). Per the germline V gene, CDR1 is SGHVS and CDR2 is FQNEAQ. The V and J ends lost 2 bases and 5 bases respectively, with 12 bases between them. The CDR3 is 15 residues long. The DNA of the CDR3 is TGTGCCAGCAGCTTAATTCAGGGGGGAACCGGGGAGCTGTTTTTT. This codes for CASSLIQGGTGELFF.

This clone was picked up one time. V is TRBV4-3 and J is TRBJ1-1; D gene unclear. The CDR3 has 13 amino acids. Trimming removed 1 base from V and 2 bases from J, with 5 bases in between. Germline V gives CDR1 LGHNA, CDR2 YSLEER. The CDR3 here is CASSQGVNTEAFF. In DNA form, the CDR3 reads TGCGCCAGCAGCCAAGGTGTAAACACTGAAGCTTTCTTT.

The chain couples TRBV7-6 to TRBJ2-1, with 10 positions matching TRBD1. Germline CDR1 is SGHVS and CDR2 is FNYEAQ. The CDR3 contains 16 residues. V shed 3 bases, J shed 10 bases, and the junction held 12 bases outside the gene matches. Here the CDR3 reads CASSFVRTGGSYEQFF. DNA of the CDR3: TGTGCCAGCAGCTTTGTCAGGACAGGGGGTTCATACGAGCAGTTCTTC.

This clone was seen repeatedly, ten times or more. Other nucleotide sequences in the sample specify the same CDR3. This chain links TRBV4-3 with TRBJ1-1; D remains ambiguous. The CDR3 runs 14 residues. Germline loops: CDR1 LGHNA, CDR2 YSLEER. The V gene lost 1 base and the J gene lost 2 bases, with 8 bases spanning the gap. The CDR3 loop reads CASSQGHRNTEAFF. The DNA of the CDR3 is TGCGCCAGCAGCCAAGGGCACAGAAACACTGAAGCTTTCTTT.

The CDR3 sequence: CSASPGRPEDTQYF. The CDR3 bases are TGCAGTGCTAGTCCCGGGAGACCTGAAGATACGCAGTATTTT. V gene TRBV20-1 combines with J gene TRBJ2-3; a possible D gene is TRBD2 (6 bases). V lost 3 bases to trimming and J lost 5 bases, with 15 bases between them. The germline gives CDR1 DFQATT, CDR2 SNEGSKA (reference sequence). The CDR3 spans 14 residues.

About this clone itself: Other DNA sequences within the sample encode an identical CDR3. The chain combines TRBV6-5 with TRBJ1-1, with D uncertain. Germline V CDR1 and CDR2: MNHEY, SVGAGI. The CDR3 sequence is 12 residues long. V gave up 5 bases and J gave up 5 bases, with 9 bases separating them. CDR3 amino acids: CASSPGGTEAFF. Written as DNA, the CDR3 is TGTGCCAGCAGTCCAGGTGGAACTGAAGCTTTCTTT.

This chain uses TRBV6-5 with TRBJ2-7; D possibly corresponds to TRBD2 (6 bases). Germline CDR1 and CDR2: MNHEY and SVGAGI. V was cut by 2 bases and J by 1 base, with 9 bases left in between. The CDR3 is 14 residues long. This CDR3 reads CASSYGGNSYEQYF. CDR3 bases: TGTGCCAGCAGTTACGGCGGGAATTCCTACGAGCAGTACTTC.

This chain links TRBV4-2 with TRBJ2-1; maybe TRBD1 (6 bases). The germline gives CDR1 LGHNA, CDR2 YNFKEQ. This CDR3 has 19 residues. With 4 bases removed from V and 8 bases from J, the gap between germline ends came to 30 bases. The chain's CDR3 is CASSLRVQGTSGRGDEQFF. The CDR3 region has the DNA TGTGCCAGCAGCCTAAGGGTACAGGGAACTAGTGGAAGGGGCGATGAGCAGTTCTTC.

The sample holds one count of this clone. The rearrangement joins TRBV12-3 or TRBV12-4 to TRBJ1-2, with 9 bases fitting TRBD1. The CDR3 has 12 residues. The V segment lost 5 bases and the J segment 8 bases; nucleotides outside the gene matches: 3. The CDR3 protein is CASSTDRGGYTF. CDR3 bases: TGTGCCAGCAGTACCGACAGGGGGGGCTACACCTTC.

There are many counts of this clone. J is TRBJ2-5 and V is TRBV25-1, with 12 nucleotides matching TRBD2. The germline V gene encodes CDR1 MGHDK and CDR2 SYGVNS. After removal of 5 bases from V and 1 base from J, the junction contained 8 bases not matched to a gene. This CDR3 comprises 17 residues. The CDR3 sequence is CASSPWTSGTSQETQYF. Written as DNA, the CDR3 is TGTGCCAGCAGTCCCTGGACTAGCGGGACCTCCCAAGAGACCCAGTACTTC.

The genes are TRBV14 and TRBJ2-5; perhaps TRBD1 as D (5 bases). The V end lost 4 bases, the J end lost 0 bases, and 9 bases lay between the germline ends. The CDR3 totals 14 residues. Germline CDR1 SGHDN, CDR2 FVKESK. CDR3 in amino acids: CASSLQAYQETQYF. CDR3 coding DNA: TGTGCCAGCAGCCTACAGGCGTACCAAGAGACCCAGTACTTC.

The chain combines TRBV4-2 with TRBJ2-3; no clear D gene. There are 15 residues in the CDR3. Germline values: CDR1 LGHNA, CDR2 YNFKEQ. V was shortened by 1 base and J by 1 base, with 9 bases between the two germline ends. CDR3 residues: CASSQGRVGTDTQYF. In DNA form, the CDR3 reads TGTGCCAGCAGCCAAGGTCGAGTGGGCACAGATACGCAGTATTTT.

The chain is built from TRBV7-9 and TRBJ2-2; 8 bases fit TRBD2. From germline, CDR1 is SEHNR and CDR2 FQNEAQ (reference sequence). This CDR3 comprises 15 residues. V lost 5 bases and J lost 5; bases outside the gene matches: 7. The DNA of the CDR3 is TGTGCCAGCAGCCCGGACGGGAGGGAGACCGGGGAGCTGTTTTTT. The encoded protein is CASSPDGRETGELFF.